Shown below are 30 T cell receptor beta chains from a single sample sequenced in a study of vaccination effects on CD4 cells after COVID-19. Sequenced by immunoSEQ multiplex PCR; TCRdb stores in-frame clones only, minus some. This sample yields about 65,000 clones, of which approximately 76% are seen a single time; around 2.7% belongs to the top ten. What these receptors recognize is not known. ViraFEST assay sequencing came after antigen-specific CD4+ T cells were expanded with viral peptide pools. After around nine days in culture, the CD4+ T cells were isolated. According to the study, vaccine recipients showed no prior SARS-CoV-2 infection and negative nucleocapsid antibodies. This sample comprised CD4+ T cells from PBMCs cultured with HCoV-NL63 spike peptides, obtained before COVID-19 vaccination. These TCRs come from a human donor who received a COVID-19 vaccine.

CDR3 sequence: CSAAGQGANNYGYTF. The DNA for the CDR3 is TGCAGCGCCGCAGGACAGGGAGCCAACAACTATGGCTACACCTTC. This sequence joins TRBV29-1 and TRBJ1-2; 8 nucleotides agree with TRBD1. This CDR3 comprises 15 residues. V lost 7 bases to trimming and J lost 2 bases; unmatched junction nucleotides: 12. Germline CDR1 is SQVTM and CDR2 is ANQGSEA.

This clone was detected a few times. The CDR3 nucleotides are TGTGCCATCAGTGAGTCCATTGTCCGTGGTGAGCAGTACGTC. Protein: CAISESIVRGEQYV. The chain couples TRBV10-3 to TRBJ2-7; D remains unclear. The V gene's germline CDR1 is ENHRY and CDR2 SYGVKD. The CDR3 has 14 residues. Trimming removed 0 bases from V and 7 bases from J, with 13 bases in between.

The rearrangement links TRBV24-1 to TRBJ2-5; possibly TRBD1 for D (6 bases). Trimming removed 3 bases at V and 3 bases at J, with 10 bases between. The length of the CDR3 is 14 residues. Germline CDR1 KGHDR, CDR2 SFDVKD. The CDR3 nucleotides read TGTGCCACCAGTGATACCCGGACAGAAGAGACCCAGTACTTC. This gives the protein CATSDTRTEETQYF.

About this clone itself: The junction and the germline gene differ at one end; a read error may be behind it. The J gene is TRBJ1-2, the V gene TRBV3-1 (or the pseudogene TRBV3-2); 7 bases line up with TRBD1. This CDR3 is built from 14 residues. Per the germline V gene, CDR1 is LGHDT and CDR2 is YNNKEL (reference sequence). CDR3 sequence: CASTTGGGGYGHTF. CDR3 DNA sequence: TGTGCCAGCACCACTGGAGGGGGCGGGTATGGCCACACCTTC.

V is TRBV6-5 and J is TRBJ1-6, with TRBD1 matching over 9 bases. V lost 3 bases, J lost 6 bases, and 6 bases stayed unmatched. Per germline, CDR1 MNHEY and CDR2 SVGAGI. The CDR3 has 16 residues. CDR3 in DNA: TGTGCCAGCAGTTATCAGGGACAGGGCGCTAATTCACCCCTCCACTTT. Amino acid sequence: CASSYQGQGANSPLHF.

In this sample, this clone turned up once. The chain recombines TRBV5-8 with TRBJ1-5; 12 nucleotides align to TRBD1. The V and J ends lost 0 bases and 6 bases, in that order; junction bases with no gene match: 4. The CDR3 loop spans 16 amino acids. The germline gives CDR1 SGHTS, CDR2 YDEGEE. The CDR3: CASSLDGTGGGQPQHF. CDR3 sequence (DNA): TGTGCCAGCAGCTTGGACGGGACAGGGGGCGGTCAGCCCCAGCATTTT.

The chain carries TRBV14 and TRBJ2-1; D gene ambiguous. CDR1 is SGHDN, CDR2 FVKESK, per germline. Trimming pared 1 base from V and 4 bases from J, leaving 11 bases between. The CDR3 contains 15 residues. The CDR3 DNA reads as TGTGCCAGCAGCCAAGGAGGCAGGAGATACAATGAGCAGTTCTTC. Translating gives CASSQGGRRYNEQFF.

The chain couples TRBV18 to TRBJ2-3, with 8 bases lining up with TRBD1. The trim removed 4 bases at V and 0 bases at J, leaving 0 bases unmatched. CDR1 KGHSH and CDR2 LQKENI come from the germline V gene. The CDR3 consists of 14 residues. The CDR3 is CASSRQGSTDTQYF. CDR3 nucleotides: TGTGCCAGCTCACGACAGGGGAGCACAGATACGCAGTATTTT.

V gene TRBV12-3 or TRBV12-4 combines with J gene TRBJ1-2; maybe TRBD1 (5 bases). Trimming left V 6 bases short and J 4 bases short, with 12 bases between. The CDR3 length is 13 residues. As DNA, the CDR3 is TGTGCCAGCAGCTATGGGGGGGGCTATGGCTACACCTTC. As protein: CASSYGGGYGYTF.

The rearrangement links TRBV5-6 to TRBJ1-1; D unclear. The length of the CDR3 is 16 residues. The germline CDR1 and CDR2 sequences are SGHDT and YYEEEE. V was pared by 0 bases and J by 1 base, with 13 bases between. The CDR3 coding sequence is TGTGCCAGCAGCTTGGTTGTCCGTCCCTCGAACACTGAAGCTTTCTTT. This sequence encodes CASSLVVRPSNTEAFF.

A few counts support this clone. V and J are TRBV5-5 and TRBJ1-2; TRBD1 agrees at 8 bases. Trimming removed 1 base from V and 1 base from J; junction bases left unmatched: 3. Germline V gene data show CDR1 as SGHKS and CDR2 as YYEKEE (reference sequence). The CDR3 runs 15 residues. The CDR3 region is CASSLRTGLNYGYTF. For the CDR3, the DNA is TGTGCCAGCAGCTTGCGGACAGGGCTTAACTATGGCTACACCTTC.

The chain joins TRBV18 to TRBJ1-1; D remains unclear. The V gene lost 3 bases and the J gene lost 1 base, with 6 bases spanning the gap. Germline V gene sequence: CDR1 KGHSH, CDR2 LQKENI. CDR3 length equals 13 residues. CDR3 amino acids: CASSPNPNTEAFF. CDR3 DNA sequence: TGTGCCAGCTCACCTAACCCGAACACTGAAGCTTTCTTT.

The V gene is TRBV19, the J gene TRBJ1-5; the D gene is possibly TRBD1 (6 bases). V shed 4 bases and J shed 0 bases, with 16 bases lying between them. This CDR3 comprises 17 residues. Germline V gene data show CDR1 as LNHDA and CDR2 as SQIVND (reference sequence). The DNA of the CDR3 is TGTGCCAGTAGTACCCGCCCGGGGACATATAGCAATCAGCCCCAGCATTTT. This translates into CASSTRPGTYSNQPQHF. Drawing the rest from reference TRBV19 and TRBJ1-5, the complete variable domain is DGGITQSPKYLFRKEGQNVTLSCEQNLNHDAMYWYRQDPGQGLRLIYYSQIVNDFQKGDIAEGYSVSREKKESFPLTVTSAQKNPTAFYLCASSTRPGTYSNQPQHFGDGTRLSIL.

The chain is built from TRBV7-2 and TRBJ1-2, with D possibly TRBD1 on 5 matching bases. The V gene's germline CDR1 is SGHTA and CDR2 FQGNSA. The CDR3 spans 14 residues. With 1 base removed from V and 10 bases from J, the gap between germline ends came to 16 bases. This chain's CDR3 is CASSLVVMGRDYTF. CDR3 nucleotide sequence: TGTGCCAGCAGCTTAGTCGTCATGGGGCGAGACTACACCTTC. The complete variable domain, with remaining parts taken from reference TRBV7-2 and TRBJ1-2, reads GAGVSQSPSNKVTEKGKDVELRCDPISGHTALYWYRQSLGQGLEFLIYFQGNSAPDKSGLPSDRFSAERTGGSVSTLTIQRTQQEDSAVYLCASSLVVMGRDYTFGSGTRLTVV.

This clone was detected only a few times. The rearrangement uses TRBV2 and TRBJ2-3; TRBD1 is a possible D gene (6 bases). V lost 9 bases to trimming and J lost 7 bases, with 23 bases between them. This CDR3 is 15 amino acids long. The germline V gene has CDR1 SNHLY and CDR2 FYNNEI. The CDR3 spells CASRQAAGVWNTQYF. The CDR3, as DNA: TGTGCCAGTAGACAGGCTGCAGGCGTCTGGAATACGCAGTATTTT.

The V gene is TRBV30, the J gene TRBJ2-3; D might be TRBD1 (6 bases). Germline V CDR1 and CDR2: GTSNPN, SVGIG (reference sequence). V was shortened by 2 bases and J by 0 bases, with 15 bases between the two germline ends. The CDR3 covers 16 residues. This CDR3 is CAWSWDPGDSTDTQYF. CDR3 nucleotides: TGTGCCTGGAGTTGGGACCCAGGGGATAGCACAGATACGCAGTATTTT.

The genes are TRBV5-1 and TRBJ1-4, with TRBD1 matching over 7 bases. Germline V lookup: CDR1 SGHRS, CDR2 YFSETQ. CDR3 length: 13 residues. The junction had 8 bases not matched to a gene; V was cut back by 7 bases and J by 8 bases. The CDR3 coding sequence is TGCGCCAGCTCCAGGGGGTTTGAGGAAAAACTGTTTTTT. Translated, it gives CASSRGFEEKLFF. Full variable domain (outside the CDR3, taken from reference TRBV5-1 and TRBJ1-4): KAGVTQTPRYLIKTRGQQVTLSCSPISGHRSVSWYQQTPGQGLQFLFEYFSETQRNKGNFPGRFSGRQFSNSRSEMNVSTLELGDSALYLCASSRGFEEKLFFGSGTQLSVL.

With regard to this clone: One junction end does not reproduce the germline sequence, and a read error may be involved. The J gene is TRBJ1-1, the V gene TRBV27; D is ambiguous. The V gene's germline CDR1 is MNHEY and CDR2 SMNVEV (reference sequence). There are 13 residues in the CDR3. CDR3 amino acids: CASRWLMNTEAFF. CDR3 in DNA: TGTGCGAGCAGATGGCTGATGAACACTGAAGCTTTCTTT.

This clone was detected only a few times. This chain joins TRBV6-5 and TRBJ1-4; 9 bases line up with TRBD1. The germline CDR1 and CDR2 sequences are MNHEY and SVGAGI. Losses at the gene ends were 2 bases for V and 12 bases for J; bases not matched to a gene: 10. CDR3 length: 15 residues. CDR3 protein: CASSYRSTGGVELFF. In DNA, the CDR3 is TGTGCCAGCAGTTACCGGAGTACAGGGGGCGTAGAACTGTTTTTT.

This clone is a singleton in its sample. The chain carries TRBV5-1 and TRBJ2-3, with D possibly being TRBD1 (5 bases). The CDR3 is made up of 15 amino acids. V was pared by 3 bases and J by 0 bases, with 11 bases between. Per germline, CDR1 SGHRS and CDR2 YFSETQ. As DNA, the CDR3 is TGCGCCAGCAGCTCGGACAAAGCAAGCACAGATACGCAGTATTTT. It yields the protein CASSSDKASTDTQYF.

The CDR3, as DNA: TGTGCCAGCAGTGCGGGGGGACAGCTAGTTAACAATGAAAAACTGTTTTTT. This sequence encodes CASSAGGQLVNNEKLFF. The chain is built from TRBV28 and TRBJ1-4, with TRBD1 matching over 7 bases. This CDR3 has 17 residues. Germline CDR1 reads MDHEN; CDR2 reads SYDVKM. After removal of 5 bases from V and 5 bases from J, the junction contained 14 bases not matched to a gene.

J is TRBJ2-4 and V is TRBV2, with 8 positions matching TRBD1. V was pared by 11 bases and J by 8 bases, with 11 bases of the junction left unmatched. The CDR3 loop spans 13 amino acids. CDR1 is SNHLY, CDR2 FYNNEI, per germline. CDR3 sequence reads: CASQGQAADIQYF. CDR3 coding DNA: TGTGCCTCCCAGGGACAGGCAGCGGACATTCAGTACTTC.

The J gene is TRBJ1-4, the V gene TRBV6-5, with TRBD1 matching over 7 bases. With 7 bases clipped from V and 8 bases from J, the junction kept 10 bases outside the gene matches. Per germline, CDR1 MNHEY and CDR2 SVGAGI. The CDR3 is made up of 14 amino acids. For the CDR3, the DNA is TGTGCCAGCATGACGGGACAGACCCCCGAAAAACTGTTTTTT. Its protein is CASMTGQTPEKLFF.

The chain is built from TRBV6-5 and TRBJ2-1; D not certain. Looked up from germline, CDR1 is MNHEY and CDR2 is SVGAGI. The ends were cut back, 6 bases at V and 0 bases at J, with 12 bases in the middle. The CDR3 runs 15 residues. CDR3: CASSKVPSSYNEQFF. DNA of the CDR3: TGTGCCAGCAGCAAAGTCCCTAGCTCCTACAATGAGCAGTTCTTC.

This clone was counted only a few times. The genes are TRBV7-3 and TRBJ2-2; possibly TRBD1 or TRBD2 for D (5 bases each). The germline V gene has CDR1 SGHTA and CDR2 FQGTGA. This CDR3 region has 15 residues. Between the trimmed V and J ends, which lost 4 bases and 4 bases, there was a span of 13 bases. CDR3 amino acids: CASSSSGTSTGELFF. DNA of the CDR3: TGTGCCAGCAGCTCATCCGGGACCTCCACCGGGGAGCTGTTTTTT. The variable domain in full, completed from reference TRBV7-3 and TRBJ2-2, reads GAGVSQTPSNKVTEKGKYVELRCDPISGHTALYWYRQSLGQGPEFLIYFQGTGAADDSGLPNDRFFAVRPEGSVSTLKIQRTERGDSAVYLCASSSSGTSTGELFFGEGSRLTVL.

This chain links TRBV2 with TRBJ1-1; D uncertain. The CDR3 consists of 14 residues. Germline V gives CDR1 SNHLY, CDR2 FYNNEI. V was pared by 4 bases and J by 1 base, with 10 bases between. CDR3 nucleotide sequence: TGTGCCAGCAGTGTGGGCAGAACGAACACTGAAGCTTTCTTT. Its translation: CASSVGRTNTEAFF.

The chain couples TRBV5-8 to TRBJ1-1; D may be TRBD1 (5 bases). CDR3 length equals 15 residues. The germline V gene has CDR1 SGHTS and CDR2 YDEGEE. Trimming took 0 bases from V and 1 from J, leaving 10 bases between them. Here the CDR3 DNA reads TGTGCCAGCAGCTTGGGGCAGGGCAGGAACACTGAAGCTTTCTTT. Its protein product is CASSLGQGRNTEAFF.

This chain uses TRBV7-8 with TRBJ1-5, with D possibly being TRBD1 (6 bases). The germline CDR1 and CDR2 sequences are SGHVS and FQNEAQ. The CDR3 is 14 amino acids. V was pared by 5 bases and J by 0 bases, with 8 bases between. The CDR3 nucleotides are TGTGCCAGCAGCCGGACAGATAGCAATCAGCCCCAGCATTTT. Amino acids: CASSRTDSNQPQHF. Supplemented by reference TRBV7-8 and TRBJ1-5, the full variable domain reads GAGVSQSPRYKVAKRGQDVALRCDPISGHVSLFWYQQALGQGPEFLTYFQNEAQLDKSGLPSDRFFAERPEGSVSTLKIQRTQQEDSAVYLCASSRTDSNQPQHFGDGTRLSIL.

V is TRBV2 and J is TRBJ2-3; tentatively, D is TRBD1 or TRBD2 (6 bases each). In germline, CDR1 is SNHLY, CDR2 FYNNEI. V gave up 1 base and J gave up 6 bases, with 14 bases separating them. The CDR3 totals 15 residues. DNA for the CDR3: TGTGCCAGCAGTGAAGGCAAAGGGGGGTTTGATACGCAGTATTTT. It is translated as CASSEGKGGFDTQYF.

The chain uses TRBV7-9 and TRBJ1-1; D is undetermined. The CDR3 contains 14 residues. The germline V gene has CDR1 SEHNR and CDR2 FQNEAQ (reference sequence). Trimming took off 4 bases at V and 0 bases at J, with 9 bases between the two ends. CDR3 coding DNA: TGTGCCAGCAGCTCCCGGGTCGTGAACACTGAAGCTTTCTTT. Residues: CASSSRVVNTEAFF. The complete variable domain, with remaining parts taken from reference TRBV7-9 and TRBJ1-1, reads DTGVSQNPRHKITKRGQNVTFRCDPISEHNRLYWYRQTLGQGPEFLTYFQNEAQLEKSRLLSDRFSAERPKGSFSTLEIQRTEQGDSAMYLCASSSRVVNTEAFFGQGTRLTVV.